The 21 T cell receptor beta chains in this list originate from one sample, sequenced in a study of T-cell memory formation after mild COVID-19 (dated by TCRdb to the early 2020s). Library preparation employed 5' RACE. Reads for this sample came from an Illumina NovaSeq 6000. TCRdb ran its own pipeline on the public reads, namely fastp trimming at Q25 and MiXCR clone calling, and kept in-frame beta chains. Rows matching on CDR3 protein sequence are summarized as one entry with the most common DNA and genes. The sample yields around 340,000 distinct CDR3 sequences; roughly 21% were counted once. The ten largest clones represent about an eighth of the sample. The source material was PBMCs or a T cell subset sorted from them (not recorded which). All receptors come from an adult woman who had mild COVID-19 (a few samples of this study predate the infection). The sample titles of this study are shuffled in the database, so cell type and time point are left out; the donor was told from shared clones.

The chain is built from TRBV15 and TRBJ2-1; TRBD2 aligns across 8 bases. V shed 3 bases, J shed 2 bases, and the junction held 3 bases outside the gene matches. Germline CDR1 is LNHNV and CDR2 is YYDKDF (reference sequence). The CDR3 length is 15 residues. The CDR3 sequence is CATSRRAGAYNEQFF. Written as DNA, the CDR3 is TGTGCCACCAGCAGGAGAGCGGGAGCCTACAATGAGCAGTTCTTC.

This clonotype was counted between two and nine times. The V gene is TRBV7-3, the J gene TRBJ2-2, with TRBD2 matching over 8 bases. The ends lost 5 bases at V and 13 bases at J; junction bases unmatched: 9. The length of the CDR3 is 13 residues. Germline CDR1 SGHTA, CDR2 FQGTGA. The CDR3 coding sequence is TGTGCCAGCAGCCCGACCGGGGGGGATGTGCTGTTTTTT. It specifies CASSPTGGDVLFF.

The chain carries TRBV29-1 and TRBJ1-1; D unresolved. Germline CDR1 SQVTM, CDR2 ANQGSEA. The CDR3 covers 12 residues. V dropped 4 bases and J dropped 2 bases, with 8 bases sitting between them. The CDR3 nucleotides are TGCAGCGTTGGGTCCAGAAACACTGAAGCTTTCTTT. This codes for CSVGSRNTEAFF. Full variable domain (rest looked up from reference TRBV29-1 and TRBJ1-1): SAVISQKPSRDICQRGTSLTIQCQVDSQVTMMFWYRQQPGQSLTLIATANQGSEATYESGFVIDKFPISRPNLTFSTLTVSNMSPEDSSIYLCSVGSRNTEAFFGQGTRLTVV.

This clonotype has more than one count but fewer than ten. This chain links TRBV4-3 with TRBJ2-7; 9 nucleotides align to TRBD2. Germline V gene sequence: CDR1 LGHNA, CDR2 YSLEER. The CDR3 is made up of 17 amino acids. J lost 1 base, V lost 1 base, and 8 bases had no gene match. CDR3 loop: CASSQVSVTSGSYEQYF. DNA of the CDR3: TGCGCCAGCAGCCAAGTTTCCGTGACTAGCGGATCCTACGAGCAGTACTTC.

This chain joins TRBV9 and TRBJ1-5; D not resolved. CDR1 SGDLS and CDR2 YYNGEE come from the germline V gene. V was cut by 0 bases and J by 0 bases, with 10 bases left in between. The CDR3 extends over 16 amino acids. The DNA of the CDR3 is TGTGCCAGCAGCGTAGGGGGTGGAAATAGCAATCAGCCCCAGCATTTT. Translated, it gives CASSVGGGNSNQPQHF.

This clonotype was counted only a few times. The chain combines TRBV25-1 with TRBJ2-7, with D perhaps matching TRBD1 (6 bases). The V gene's germline CDR1 is MGHDK and CDR2 SYGVNS. The CDR3 spans 13 residues. Deletions cut 6 bases from V and 1 base from J, with 10 bases between. CDR3 nucleotides: TGTGCCAGCAGCAGGGGAGCTTCCTACGAGCAGTACTTC. It yields the protein CASSRGASYEQYF.

This clonotype turned up a few times. A read error may produce the germline difference seen at one junction end. This chain connects TRBV2 to TRBJ2-5; a weak D match, TRBD2 (6 bases). Germline lookup yields CDR1 SNHLY and CDR2 FYNNEI. CDR3 length equals 11 residues. The CDR3 here is CASSESGVRHF. CDR3 coding DNA: TGTGCCAGCAGTGAGTCGGGGGTACGGCATTTC.

V usage is TRBV7-3 and J usage is TRBJ2-1; D is unresolved. The V end lost 3 bases, the J end lost 5 bases, and 8 bases lay between the germline ends. From germline, CDR1 is SGHTA and CDR2 FQGTGA. The CDR3 sequence is 13 residues long. The CDR3 here is CASSLSEDNEQFF. The CDR3 DNA reads as TGTGCCAGCAGCTTGTCCGAAGACAATGAGCAGTTCTTC.

The chain is built from TRBV28 and TRBJ1-4, with 7 positions matching TRBD1. The CDR3 covers 14 residues. Germline-derived CDR1 and CDR2 are MDHEN and SYDVKM. J was trimmed by 3 bases and V by 5 bases; bases with no gene match: 3. The CDR3, as DNA: TGTGCCAGCAGTGGGACAGAGCCTAATGAAAAACTGTTTTTT. It yields the protein CASSGTEPNEKLFF.

The chain joins TRBV4-3 to TRBJ2-1; D might be TRBD2 (5 bases). V gave up 2 bases and J gave up 4 bases, with 9 bases separating them. From germline, CDR1 is LGHNA and CDR2 YSLEER. CDR3 length: 14 amino acids. CDR3 in amino acids: CASSQSGGYNEQFF. CDR3 sequence (DNA): TGCGCCAGCAGCCAAAGCGGTGGTTACAATGAGCAGTTCTTC.

The rearrangement links TRBV4-1 to TRBJ2-5; possibly TRBD1 or TRBD2 for D (6 bases each). The CDR3 is made up of 17 amino acids. V lost 0 bases, J lost 1 base, and 15 bases lay in between. The germline CDR1 and CDR2 sequences are MGHRA and YSYEKL. CDR3 nucleotides: TGCGCCAGCAGCCAAGATCAAGCCGGGGGCTCCCAAGAGACCCAGTACTTC. Translating gives CASSQDQAGGSQETQYF.

The chain carries TRBV18 and TRBJ2-5; 8 positions agree with TRBD1. The CDR3 loop spans 16 amino acids. The V gene end was trimmed by 5 bases and the J gene end by 4 bases; junction bases not matched to a gene: 12. Germline-derived CDR1 and CDR2 are KGHSH and LQKENI. CDR3 in amino acids: CASSSALAGGGETQYF. The CDR3 coding sequence is TGTGCCAGCTCATCCGCTTTGGCAGGGGGCGGAGAGACCCAGTACTTC.

This chain links TRBV5-1 with TRBJ1-1, with 7 bases matching TRBD1. The CDR3 runs to 16 residues. With 0 bases clipped from V and 3 bases from J, the junction kept 8 bases outside the gene matches. The V gene's germline CDR1 is SGHRS and CDR2 YFSETQ. CDR3 in amino acids: CASSLGDRAGDTEAFF. As DNA, the CDR3 is TGCGCCAGCAGCTTGGGTGACAGGGCCGGTGACACTGAAGCTTTCTTT. Complete variable domain (other parts from reference TRBV5-1 and TRBJ1-1): KAGVTQTPRYLIKTRGQQVTLSCSPISGHRSVSWYQQTPGQGLQFLFEYFSETQRNKGNFPGRFSGRQFSNSRSEMNVSTLELGDSALYLCASSLGDRAGDTEAFFGQGTRLTVV.

This clonotype was counted only a few times. This chain links TRBV4-2 with TRBJ2-3; 10 positions agree with TRBD2. This CDR3 spans 15 amino acids. CDR1 and CDR2 (germline): LGHNA, YNFKEQ. Trimming removed 6 bases from V and 7 bases from J; junction bases left unmatched: 10. CDR3 sequence reads: CASSPAGGTQNTQYF. CDR3 nucleotide sequence: TGTGCCAGCAGTCCAGCGGGGGGGACGCAAAATACGCAGTATTTT.

This clonotype was found a few times. The chain has TRBV10-3 and TRBJ1-2; 9 bases are shared with TRBD1. Losses at the gene ends were 4 bases for V and 2 bases for J; bases not matched to a gene: 8. The CDR3 is made up of 16 amino acids. CDR1 and CDR2 from the germline V gene are ENHRY and SYGVKD. The CDR3 bases are TGTGCCATCAGTGGGGTAGACAGGGGGATCAACTATGGCTACACCTTC. This sequence encodes CAISGVDRGINYGYTF.

As regards this clonotype: Sequence at one end of the junction differs from germline and may be a read error. The gene calls are TRBV4-1 and TRBJ1-1; 7 nucleotides line up with TRBD1. Germline lookup yields CDR1 MGHRA and CDR2 YSYEKL. The CDR3 runs 15 residues. In nucleotides, the CDR3 is TGCGCCAGCAGCGAAGATAGGGGGCGGAGGACTGAAGCTTTCTTT. Its translation is CASSEDRGRRTEAFF.

Only a few counts were recorded for this clonotype. The V call is TRBV12-3 or TRBV12-4, the J call TRBJ1-5; 7 bases agree with TRBD1. Unmatched junction bases numbered 5, after V lost 3 bases and J lost 6 bases. CDR3 length: 14 amino acids. The CDR3 DNA follows: TGTGCCAGCAGTTTTGAGACAGGGATTCAGCCCCAGCATTTT. This translates into CASSFETGIQPQHF.

The J gene is TRBJ1-6, the V gene TRBV9; D possibly corresponds to TRBD1 (6 bases). Per the germline V gene, CDR1 is SGDLS and CDR2 is YYNGEE. The CDR3 runs to 16 residues. Trimming shortened V by 3 bases and J by 10 bases, and 20 bases separated the two germline ends. The CDR3 nucleotides are TGTGCCAGCAGCGAGGGGGTTGGGCAGGGGCGGTCACCCCTCCACTTT. It yields the protein CASSEGVGQGRSPLHF.

CDR3 loop: CASSFGVEGFAGLETQYF. The CDR3, as DNA: TGTGCCAGCAGCTTTGGCGTGGAGGGGTTTGCGGGCTTGGAGACCCAGTACTTC. V is TRBV7-8 and J is TRBJ2-5; D perhaps matches TRBD2 (6 bases). With 3 bases removed from V and 5 bases from J, the gap between germline ends came to 25 bases. Germline-derived CDR1 and CDR2 are SGHVS and FQNEAQ. The CDR3 contains 18 residues.

This clonotype was counted only a few times. The chain links TRBV7-6 to TRBJ2-2; TRBD2 agrees at 9 bases. Trimming cost V 2 bases and J 0 bases; bases outside gene matches: 4. The CDR3 is 17 residues long. From germline, CDR1 is SGHVS and CDR2 FNYEAQ. As DNA, the CDR3 is TGTGCCAGCAGCTTACTCCTAGCGGGATCGAACACCGGGGAGCTGTTTTTT. Translation: CASSLLLAGSNTGELFF.

A few counts support this clonotype. This chain joins TRBV6-2 or TRBV6-3 and TRBJ2-6; TRBD2 agrees at 7 bases. With 6 bases clipped from V and 4 bases from J, the junction kept 6 bases outside the gene matches. CDR3 size: 15 residues. CDR1 is MNHEY, CDR2 SVGEGT, per germline. CDR3 in amino acids: CASREGLLGANVLTF. The CDR3 nucleotides read TGTGCCAGCAGGGAGGGACTACTAGGGGCCAACGTCCTGACTTTC.